A single sample gave rise to the 22 T cell receptor beta chains below, sequenced in a study of human CD8 memory T cell subsets. Generation of TCR beta libraries used UMI-labeled 5' RACE. TCRdb derives one entry per CDR3 protein from the 5' RACE reads, leaving out DNA. This sample's table reports about 4,000 distinct CDR3 sequences. Specimen: CD8+ T cells from PBMCs. The receptors were sampled from a human donor in good health.

The V call is TRBV20-1, the J call TRBJ2-1; TCRdb outputs TRBD2, but without DNA this stays unchecked. Germline CDR1 and CDR2: DFQATT and SNEGSKA (reference sequence). This CDR3 has 13 residues. The CDR3 region is CSARTGEANEQFF.

The rearrangement uses TRBV4-1 and TRBJ1-1. The CDR3 spans 15 residues. Germline V gives CDR1 MGHRA, CDR2 YSYEKL. CDR3 residues: CASSQDRAGNTEAFF.

This rearrangement joins TRBV4-2 to TRBJ1-1; TCRdb calls TRBD1, which cannot be checked without DNA. The CDR3 loop spans 16 amino acids. In germline, CDR1 is LGHNA, CDR2 YNFKEQ. The CDR3 sequence: CASSQDELRGNTEAFF.

V gene TRBV12-3 or TRBV12-4 combines with J gene TRBJ2-5. This CDR3 spans 11 amino acids. CDR3 residues: CASGRKETQYF.

The V and J genes are TRBV7-9 and TRBJ1-1. Germline CDR1 reads SEHNR; CDR2 reads FQNEAQ (reference sequence). The CDR3 extends over 11 amino acids. CDR3 residues: CASREGTEAFF.

The chain recombines TRBV7-2 with TRBJ1-2; TCRdb's D call, TRBD1, is unchecked because there is no DNA. The CDR3 covers 17 residues. CDR1 and CDR2 (germline): SGHTA, FQGNSA. CDR3 loop: CASSLEVGGLSIYGYTF.

This chain connects TRBV6-4 to TRBJ2-1; the D gene TCRdb calls, TRBD2, cannot be checked with no DNA. The CDR3 is 15 amino acids. Per the germline V gene, CDR1 is MRHNA and CDR2 is SNTAGT. The CDR3 region is CASASRTPSYNEQFF.

The chain links TRBV28 to TRBJ2-3. The CDR3 has 15 residues. CDR1 is MDHEN, CDR2 SYDVKM, per germline. CDR3 amino acids: CASSLGLTSTDTQYF. Complete variable domain (other parts from reference TRBV28 and TRBJ2-3): DVKVTQSSRYLVKRTGEKVFLECVQDMDHENMFWYRQDPGLGLRLIYFSYDVKMKEKGDIPEGYSVSREKKERFSLILESASTNQTSMYLCASSLGLTSTDTQYFGPGTRLTVL.

The chain carries TRBV5-1 and TRBJ2-2. Germline lookup yields CDR1 SGHRS and CDR2 YFSETQ. CDR3 length: 17 amino acids. The CDR3 region is CASSLALSRTNTGELFF.

This rearrangement joins TRBV6-4 to TRBJ2-3; TCRdb's assignment of TRBD2 cannot be checked, as there is no DNA. Per germline, CDR1 MRHNA and CDR2 SNTAGT. CDR3 length: 16 amino acids. The CDR3 loop is CASSDSWSGSADTQYF.

This rearrangement joins TRBV13 to TRBJ2-4; the D call of TRBD1 rests on TCRdb alone, since no DNA is present to check it. Germline values: CDR1 PRHDT, CDR2 FYEKMQ (reference sequence). This CDR3 spans 16 amino acids. Here the CDR3 reads CASTTRGGAAKNIQYF.

This chain uses TRBV6-4 with TRBJ2-1; without DNA, the TCRdb call of TRBD2 cannot be checked. The germline gives CDR1 MRHNA, CDR2 SNTAGT. The CDR3 runs 13 residues. The chain's CDR3 is CATKAGDGNEQFF.

J is TRBJ1-1 and V is TRBV20-1. There are 13 residues in the CDR3. Germline loops: CDR1 DFQATT, CDR2 SNEGSKA (reference sequence). This chain's CDR3 is CSANPGRDTEAFF.

This chain's CDR3 is CASMGTGMGGHEQYF. This chain links TRBV19 with TRBJ2-7; without DNA, the TCRdb call of TRBD1 cannot be checked. This CDR3 has 15 residues. Germline V gene sequence: CDR1 LNHDA, CDR2 SQIVND (reference sequence). Variable domain in full (rest from reference TRBV19 and TRBJ2-7): DGGITQSPKYLFRKEGQNVTLSCEQNLNHDAMYWYRQDPGQGLRLIYYSQIVNDFQKGDIAEGYSVSREKKESFPLTVTSAQKNPTAFYLCASMGTGMGGHEQYFGPGTRLTVT.

Measured by frequency, this clonotype is medium-sized. This chain uses TRBV20-1 with TRBJ2-3. The length of the CDR3 is 17 residues. CDR1 is DFQATT, CDR2 SNEGSKA, per germline (reference sequence). The CDR3 is CSAPQVEQAFSTDTQYF.

This clonotype counts as medium-sized by frequency. The V call is TRBV11-2, the J call TRBJ2-3; the TCRdb D gene call, TRBD1, has no DNA to confirm it. This CDR3 is 18 amino acids long. The germline gives CDR1 SGHAT, CDR2 FQNNGV. The CDR3 reads CASSPRQGPGTGTDTQYF. The full variable domain, completed using reference TRBV11-2 and TRBJ2-3, is EAGVAQSPRYKIIEKRQSVAFWCNPISGHATLYWYQQILGQGPKLLIQFQNNGVVDDSQLPKDRFSAERLKGVDSTLKIQPAKLEDSAVYLCASSPRQGPGTGTDTQYFGPGTRLTVL.

By frequency, this clonotype is hyperexpanded. The CDR3: CSASPLQQSSYNEQFF. The J gene is TRBJ2-1, the V gene TRBV20-1; the D gene TCRdb calls, TRBD2, cannot be checked with no DNA. Germline loops: CDR1 DFQATT, CDR2 SNEGSKA (reference sequence). The CDR3 has 16 amino acids.

The gene calls are TRBV12-3 or TRBV12-4 and TRBJ2-1; TCRdb's D call, TRBD1, is unchecked because there is no DNA. The CDR3 totals 15 residues. The CDR3 region is CASSLGRHPGNEQFF.

V usage is TRBV27 and J usage is TRBJ1-1; TCRdb returns TRBD1, unconfirmable since there is no DNA. The CDR3 spans 14 residues. Germline CDR1 is MNHEY and CDR2 is SMNVEV (reference sequence). The CDR3 loop is CASSLSWGHTEAFF.

The rearrangement links TRBV9 to TRBJ2-5; TCRdb indicates TRBD2, and absent DNA this call remains unverified. The CDR3 is 16 amino acids. The germline gives CDR1 SGDLS, CDR2 YYNGEE. The CDR3 is CASSSARLAGQETQYF.

The V gene is TRBV20-1, the J gene TRBJ1-1; with no DNA, the TCRdb D assignment of TRBD1 cannot be verified. Germline assignment: CDR1 DFQATT and CDR2 SNEGSKA (reference sequence). This CDR3 region has 15 residues. The CDR3 here is CSARAQDRGETEAFF.

The rearrangement uses TRBV6-5 and TRBJ2-3. Germline loops: CDR1 MNHEY, CDR2 SVGAGI. The CDR3 loop spans 13 amino acids. This chain's CDR3 is CASRMDFTDTQYF.